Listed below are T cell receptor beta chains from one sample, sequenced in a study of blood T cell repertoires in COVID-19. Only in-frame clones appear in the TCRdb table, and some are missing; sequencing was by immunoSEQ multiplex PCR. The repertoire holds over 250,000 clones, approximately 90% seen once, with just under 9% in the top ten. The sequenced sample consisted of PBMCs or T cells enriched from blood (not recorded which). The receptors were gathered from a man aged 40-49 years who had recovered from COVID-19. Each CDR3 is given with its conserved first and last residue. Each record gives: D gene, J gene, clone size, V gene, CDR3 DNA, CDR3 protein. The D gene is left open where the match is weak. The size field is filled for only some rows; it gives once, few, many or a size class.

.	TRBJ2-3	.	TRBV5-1	TGCGCCAGCAGCTTGGGGCCAAGGGGGAGCACAGATACGCAGTATTTT	CASSLGPRGSTDTQYF
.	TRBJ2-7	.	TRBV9	TGTGCCAGCAGCCCCACGGGGAGCTCCTACGAGCAGTACTTC	CASSPTGSSYEQYF
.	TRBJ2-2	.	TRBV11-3	TGTGCCAGCACGGACAAGAACACCGGGGAGCTGTTTTTT	CASTDKNTGELFF
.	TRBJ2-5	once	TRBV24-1	TGTGCCACCAGACGTGGCAGCCAAGAGACCCAGTACTTC	CATRRGSQETQYF
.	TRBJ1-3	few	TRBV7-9	TGTGCCAGCTCCCACAGCTCTGGAAACACCATATATTTT	CASSHSSGNTIYF
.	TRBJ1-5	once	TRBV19	TGTGCCAGCAGGACACGTAGCAATCAGCCCCAGCATTTT	CASRTRSNQPQHF
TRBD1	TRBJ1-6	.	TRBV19	TGTGCCAGTAAAGAAAACAGGGGAATTAGTTGGTCACCCCTCCACTTT	CASKENRGISWSPLHF
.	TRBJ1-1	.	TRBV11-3	TGTGCCAGCAGCCCATCCGGGACTTACTACCAGAACACTGAAGCTTTCTTT	CASSPSGTYYQNTEAFF
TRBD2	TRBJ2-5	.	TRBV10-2	TGCGCCAGCAGAGGGGGGACTAGCGGAATGGAGACCCAGTACTTC	CASRGGTSGMETQYF
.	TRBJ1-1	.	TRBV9	TGTGCCAGCAGCGGGATGACAGGGAACACTGAAGCTTTCTTT	CASSGMTGNTEAFF
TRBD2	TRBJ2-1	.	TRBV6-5	TGTGCCAGCAGTAGTCCGGGGAGGGATGATGAGCAGTTCTTC	CASSSPGRDDEQFF
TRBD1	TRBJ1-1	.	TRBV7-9	TGTGCCAGCAGCTTCGGACAGGGGGAAACTGAAGCTTTCTTT	CASSFGQGETEAFF
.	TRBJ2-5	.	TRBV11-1	TGTGCCAGCAGGTCCGGGACTCAAGAGACCCAGTACTTC	CASRSGTQETQYF
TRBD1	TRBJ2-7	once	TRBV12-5	TGTGCTAGTGGTTTCGCCCAGGGGGCCTACGAGCAGTACTTC	CASGFAQGAYEQYF
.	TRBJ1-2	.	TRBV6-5	TGTGCCAGCAGTTACTCTACCGGGGGATTGTATGGCTACACCTTC	CASSYSTGGLYGYTF
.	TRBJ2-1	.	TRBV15	TGTGCCACCAGCAGAGATCTTGAGTACAATGAGCAGTTCTTC	CATSRDLEYNEQFF
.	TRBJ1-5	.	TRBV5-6	TGTGCCAGCAGCTTGACAGGGAGGGAAAGTCAGCCCCAGCATTTT	CASSLTGRESQPQHF
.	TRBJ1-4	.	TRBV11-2	TGTGCCAGCAGCGCAAACCGTCAGGGGTATGATGAAAAACTGTTTTTT	CASSANRQGYDEKLFF
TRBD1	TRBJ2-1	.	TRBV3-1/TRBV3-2	TGTGCCAGCAGTCGGGACAGGGCCCACAATGAGCAGTTCTTC	CASSRDRAHNEQFF
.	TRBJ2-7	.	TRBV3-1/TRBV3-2	TGTGCCAGCAGCCCGGGGTATCGAGGCACCTACGAGCAGTACTTC	CASSPGYRGTYEQYF
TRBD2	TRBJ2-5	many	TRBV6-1	TGTGCCAGCAGTGAACTAGCGGGAGGACAAGAGACCCAGTACTTC	CASSELAGGQETQYF
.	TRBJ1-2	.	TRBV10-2	TGCGCCAGCTCAGAGAAGACGAGGGGCTACACCTTC	CASSEKTRGYTF
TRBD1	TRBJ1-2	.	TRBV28	TGTGCCAGCACTGGCAGGGGGCCTTCTGGCTACACCTTC	CASTGRGPSGYTF
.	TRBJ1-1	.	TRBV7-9	TGTGCCAGCAGCTTACTTGGAGGCCTGAACACTGAAGCTTTCTTT	CASSLLGGLNTEAFF
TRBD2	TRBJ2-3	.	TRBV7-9	TGTGCCAGCAGTTCAAGGCCCTGGACTAGCGATACCCCGGATACGCAGTATTTT	CASSSRPWTSDTPDTQYF
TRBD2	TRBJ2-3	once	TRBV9	TGTGCCAGCAGCCCTACCGGAGGGCTAGCGGCTAGCACAGATACGCAGTATTTT	CASSPTGGLAASTDTQYF
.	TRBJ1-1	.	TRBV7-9	TGTGCCAGCAGCTTATTTGCGGGGGACACTGAAGCTTTCTTT	CASSLFAGDTEAFF
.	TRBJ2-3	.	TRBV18	TGTGCCAGCGCTTTGACAGCAAGCACAGATACGCAGTATTTT	CASALTASTDTQYF
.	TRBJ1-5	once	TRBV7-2	TGTGCCAGCAGCTTTTCTACGGACAGCCTCAATCAGCCCCAGCATTTT	CASSFSTDSLNQPQHF
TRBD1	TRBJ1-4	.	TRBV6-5	TGTGCCAGCAGACAGGGGGCAACTAATGAAAAACTGTTTTTT	CASRQGATNEKLFF
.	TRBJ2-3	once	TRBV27	TGTGCCAGCAGTTTATCGGAGGGACCCGATACGCAGTATTTT	CASSLSEGPDTQYF
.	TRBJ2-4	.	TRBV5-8	TGTGCCAGCAGCTTGGATGTCACCAAAAACATTCAGTACTTC	CASSLDVTKNIQYF
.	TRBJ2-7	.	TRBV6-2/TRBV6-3	TGTGCCAGCAGTTACTCGCGCGGGATCTACGAGCAGTACTTC	CASSYSRGIYEQYF
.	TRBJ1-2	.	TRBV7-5	TGTGCCAGGTCGGACGGGAGACGGGGCTACACCTTC	CARSDGRRGYTF
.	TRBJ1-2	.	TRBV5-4	TGTGCCAGCAGCTTTTCCGGGATTGGCTACACCTTC	CASSFSGIGYTF
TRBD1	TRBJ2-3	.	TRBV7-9	TGTGCCAGCAGCAACTTCGGACAGGGGACCGATACGCAGTATTTT	CASSNFGQGTDTQYF
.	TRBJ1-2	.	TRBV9	TGTGCCAGCAGCGTAGGCGGGTGGAAAGCTAACTATGGCTACACCTTC	CASSVGGWKANYGYTF
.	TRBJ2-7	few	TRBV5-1	TGCGCCAGCAGCTTGGGGTCAGGGCGATCAGGCTACGAGCAGTACTTC	CASSLGSGRSGYEQYF
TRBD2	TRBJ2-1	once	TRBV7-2	TGTGCCAGCAGCTTGACTAGCGGGGACTACAATGAGCAGTTCTTC	CASSLTSGDYNEQFF
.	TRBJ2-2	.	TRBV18	TGTGCCAGCTCACCGAGCGGAATCACCGGGGAGCTGTTTTTT	CASSPSGITGELFF
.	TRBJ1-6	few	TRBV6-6	TGTGCCAGCAGTTTCCAGGACAATACCACACCCCTCCACTTT	CASSFQDNTTPLHF
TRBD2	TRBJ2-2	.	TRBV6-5	TGTGCCAGCAGTTACGGGCTAGCGGGGTGGACCGGGGAGCTGTTTTTT	CASSYGLAGWTGELFF
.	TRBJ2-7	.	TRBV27	TGTGCCAGCTCCTCAACCGGGACTCTTTGGGCCGAGCAGTACTTC	CASSSTGTLWAEQYF
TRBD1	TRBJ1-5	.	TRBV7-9	TGTGCCAGCAGCTTGGGTGACAGGGTGGGCAATCAGCCCCAGCATTTT	CASSLGDRVGNQPQHF